These T cell receptor beta chains were read from a single sample in a study of OX40 agonist ivuxolimab in advanced cancers. Repertoires were generated with immunoSEQ multiplex PCR, while TCRdb's copy carries only in-frame clones and drops some. Of 72,000 or so clones listed, about nine tenths are singletons. The sample in question was CD4+ or CD8+ T cells sorted from blood, obtained in a trial of the OX40 agonist ivuxolimab. Every receptor here comes from an adult with an advanced solid tumor such as melanoma, head and neck, liver or kidney cancer. Each CDR3 is given with its conserved first and last residue. The order of the fields is V gene, D gene, clone size, J gene, CDR3 protein, CDR3 DNA. D genes are given only for firm matches. Clone size is not always given. Where it is, it says once, few, many or a class for expanded clones.

V gene: TRBV5-6; D gene: -; clone size: -; J gene: TRBJ1-5; CDR3 protein: CASSRGGGRFNQPQHF; CDR3 DNA: TGTGCCAGCAGCCGCGGGGGTGGGAGGTTCAATCAGCCCCAGCATTTT
V gene: TRBV5-1; D gene: TRBD2; clone size: once; J gene: TRBJ2-1; CDR3 protein: CASSLAGGLTDEQFF; CDR3 DNA: TGCGCCAGCAGCTTGGCCGGGGGACTAACGGATGAGCAGTTCTTC
V gene: TRBV2; D gene: -; clone size: -; J gene: TRBJ1-5; CDR3 protein: CASSEVGGVNQPQHF; CDR3 DNA: TGTGCCAGCAGTGAAGTAGGCGGAGTCAATCAGCCCCAGCATTTT
V gene: TRBV5-4; D gene: TRBD1; clone size: -; J gene: TRBJ1-2; CDR3 protein: CASSLGTENYGYTF; CDR3 DNA: TGTGCCAGCAGCCTAGGGACAGAAAACTATGGCTACACCTTC
V gene: TRBV29-1; D gene: TRBD2; clone size: -; J gene: TRBJ2-3; CDR3 protein: CSVEDPSGRLNTQYF; CDR3 DNA: TGCAGCGTTGAAGATCCTAGCGGGAGGCTAAATACGCAGTATTTT
V gene: TRBV28; D gene: -; clone size: -; J gene: TRBJ1-4; CDR3 protein: CASSLGSGRINEKLFF; CDR3 DNA: TGTGCCAGCAGTTTAGGGTCCGGCAGAATAAATGAAAAACTGTTTTTT
V gene: TRBV29-1; D gene: -; clone size: -; J gene: TRBJ1-2; CDR3 protein: CSVTRGAGGYTF; CDR3 DNA: TGCAGCGTTACGAGGGGCGCAGGGGGCTACACCTTC
V gene: TRBV4-1; D gene: TRBD1; clone size: -; J gene: TRBJ1-5; CDR3 protein: CASSQDRGNQPQHF; CDR3 DNA: TGCGCCAGCAGCCAAGACAGGGGGAACCAGCCCCAGCATTTT
V gene: TRBV13; D gene: -; clone size: -; J gene: TRBJ1-4; CDR3 protein: CASSSSGPNEKLFF; CDR3 DNA: TGTGCCAGCAGCTCCTCGGGCCCTAATGAAAAACTGTTTTTT
V gene: TRBV7-2; D gene: TRBD2; clone size: -; J gene: TRBJ2-1; CDR3 protein: CASSLSGRWDEQFF; CDR3 DNA: TGTGCCAGCAGCTTATCCGGGAGGTGGGATGAGCAGTTCTTC
V gene: TRBV29-1; D gene: -; clone size: -; J gene: TRBJ1-5; CDR3 protein: CSVGHDGSNQPQHF; CDR3 DNA: TGCAGCGTTGGACACGACGGTAGCAATCAGCCCCAGCATTTT
V gene: TRBV18; D gene: TRBD1; clone size: -; J gene: TRBJ1-1; CDR3 protein: CASSSWTGLNTEAFF; CDR3 DNA: TGTGCCAGCTCATCCTGGACAGGGTTGAACACTGAAGCTTTCTTT
V gene: TRBV5-4; D gene: TRBD2; clone size: -; J gene: TRBJ2-1; CDR3 protein: CASSLSRLGRDEQFF; CDR3 DNA: TGTGCCAGCAGCTTGAGCCGGTTAGGGAGGGATGAGCAGTTCTTC